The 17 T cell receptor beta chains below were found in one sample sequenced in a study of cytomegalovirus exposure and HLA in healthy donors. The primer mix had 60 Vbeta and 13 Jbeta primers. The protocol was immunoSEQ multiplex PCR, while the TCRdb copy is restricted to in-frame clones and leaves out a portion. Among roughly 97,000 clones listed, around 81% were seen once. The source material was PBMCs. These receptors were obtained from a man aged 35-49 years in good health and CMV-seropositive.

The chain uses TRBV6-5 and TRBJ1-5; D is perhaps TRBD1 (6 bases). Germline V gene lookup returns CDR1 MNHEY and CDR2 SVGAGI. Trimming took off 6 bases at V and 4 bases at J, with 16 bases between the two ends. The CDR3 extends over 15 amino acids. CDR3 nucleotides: TGTGCCAGCAGGGTAGGGACAAGTAAAAATCAGCCCCAGCATTTT. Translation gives CASRVGTSKNQPQHF.

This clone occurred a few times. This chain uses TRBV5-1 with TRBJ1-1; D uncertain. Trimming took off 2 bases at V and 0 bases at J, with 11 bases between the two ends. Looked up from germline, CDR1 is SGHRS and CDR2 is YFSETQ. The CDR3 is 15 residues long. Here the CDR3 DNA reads TGCGCCAGCAGCTTTAGTGAGGGAATGAACACTGAAGCTTTCTTT. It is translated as CASSFSEGMNTEAFF.

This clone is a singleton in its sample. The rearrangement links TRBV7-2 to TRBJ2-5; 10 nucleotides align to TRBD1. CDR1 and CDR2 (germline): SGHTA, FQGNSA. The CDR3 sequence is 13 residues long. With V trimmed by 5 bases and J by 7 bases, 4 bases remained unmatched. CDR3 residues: CASSADRGGTQYF. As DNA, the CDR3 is TGTGCCAGCAGCGCGGACAGGGGGGGGACCCAGTACTTC.

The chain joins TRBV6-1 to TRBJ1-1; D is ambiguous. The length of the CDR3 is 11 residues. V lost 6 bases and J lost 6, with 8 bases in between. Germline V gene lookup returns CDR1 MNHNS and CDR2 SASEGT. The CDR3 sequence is CASREAAEAFF. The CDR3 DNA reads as TGTGCCAGCAGGGAGGCGGCTGAAGCTTTCTTT.

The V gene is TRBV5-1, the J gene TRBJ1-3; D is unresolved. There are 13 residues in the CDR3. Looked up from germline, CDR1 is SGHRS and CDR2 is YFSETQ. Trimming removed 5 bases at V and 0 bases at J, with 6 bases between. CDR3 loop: CASRRDSGNTIYF. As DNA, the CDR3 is TGCGCCAGCAGAAGAGACTCTGGAAACACCATATATTTT.

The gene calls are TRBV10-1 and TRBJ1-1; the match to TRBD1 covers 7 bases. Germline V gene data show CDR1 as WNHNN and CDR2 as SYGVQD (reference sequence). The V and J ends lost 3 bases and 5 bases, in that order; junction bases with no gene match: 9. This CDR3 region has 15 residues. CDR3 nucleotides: TGCGCCAGCAGTGAAGTTGAGGGGGCGCGAACTGAAGCTTTCTTT. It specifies CASSEVEGARTEAFF.

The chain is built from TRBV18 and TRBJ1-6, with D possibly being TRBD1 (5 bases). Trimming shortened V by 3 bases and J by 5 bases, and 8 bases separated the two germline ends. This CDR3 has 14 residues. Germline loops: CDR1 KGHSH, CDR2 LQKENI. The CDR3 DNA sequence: TGTGCCAGCTCACCGTCGACAGATAATTCACCCCTCCACTTT. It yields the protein CASSPSTDNSPLHF.

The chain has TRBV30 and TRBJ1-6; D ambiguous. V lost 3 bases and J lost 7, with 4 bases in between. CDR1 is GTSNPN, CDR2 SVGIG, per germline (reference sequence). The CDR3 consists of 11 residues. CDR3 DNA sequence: TGTGCCTGGAGCTTGAATTCACCCCTCCACTTT. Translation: CAWSLNSPLHF. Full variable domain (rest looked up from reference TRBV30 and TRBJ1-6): SQTIHQWPATLVQPVGSPLSLECTVEGTSNPNLYWYRQAAGRGLQLLFYSVGIGQISSEVPQNLSASRPQDRQFILSSKKLLLSDSGFYLCAWSLNSPLHFGNGTRLTVT.

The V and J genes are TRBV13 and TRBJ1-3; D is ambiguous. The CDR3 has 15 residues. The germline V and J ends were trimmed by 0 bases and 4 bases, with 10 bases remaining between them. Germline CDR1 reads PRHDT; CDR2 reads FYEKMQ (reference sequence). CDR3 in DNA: TGTGCCAGCAGCTTAGGGCTCTCGGGGGGAAACACCATATATTTT. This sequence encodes CASSLGLSGGNTIYF.

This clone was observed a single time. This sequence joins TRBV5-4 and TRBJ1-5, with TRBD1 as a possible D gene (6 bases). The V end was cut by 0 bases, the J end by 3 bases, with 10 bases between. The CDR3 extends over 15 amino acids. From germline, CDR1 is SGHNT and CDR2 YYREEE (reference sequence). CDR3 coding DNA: TGTGCCAGCAGCTTGGGCGGACAGTTCAATCAGCCCCAGCATTTT. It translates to CASSLGGQFNQPQHF.

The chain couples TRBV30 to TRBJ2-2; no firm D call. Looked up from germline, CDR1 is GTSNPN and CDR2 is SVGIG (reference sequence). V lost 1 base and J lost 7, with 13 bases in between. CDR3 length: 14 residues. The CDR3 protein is CAWSAYSHGGELFF. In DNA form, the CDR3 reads TGTGCCTGGAGTGCGTACTCCCATGGCGGGGAGCTGTTTTTT.

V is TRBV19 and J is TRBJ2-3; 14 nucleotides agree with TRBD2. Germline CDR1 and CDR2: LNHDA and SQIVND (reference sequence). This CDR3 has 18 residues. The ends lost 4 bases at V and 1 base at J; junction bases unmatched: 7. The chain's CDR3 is CASSKTSGGAVGTDTQYF. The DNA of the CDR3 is TGTGCCAGTAGTAAGACTAGCGGGGGGGCCGTTGGCACAGATACGCAGTATTTT.

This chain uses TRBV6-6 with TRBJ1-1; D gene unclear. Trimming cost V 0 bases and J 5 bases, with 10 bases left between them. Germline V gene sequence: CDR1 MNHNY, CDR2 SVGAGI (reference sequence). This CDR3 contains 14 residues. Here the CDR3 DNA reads TGTGCCAGCAGTTACTCGGAGAGGAGGACTGAAGCTTTCTTT. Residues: CASSYSERRTEAFF.

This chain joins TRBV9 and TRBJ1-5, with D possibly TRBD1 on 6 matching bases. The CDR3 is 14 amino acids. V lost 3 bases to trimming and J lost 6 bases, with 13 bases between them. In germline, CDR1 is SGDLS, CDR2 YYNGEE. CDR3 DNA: TGTGCCAGCAGCGAACAGGGATCAAGTCAGCCCCAGCATTTT. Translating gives CASSEQGSSQPQHF.

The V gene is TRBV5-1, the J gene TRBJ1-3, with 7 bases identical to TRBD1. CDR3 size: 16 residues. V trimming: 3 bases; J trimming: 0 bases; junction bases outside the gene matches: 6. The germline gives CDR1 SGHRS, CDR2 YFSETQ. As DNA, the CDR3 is TGCGCCAGCAGCTCCGGGACAGCAATCTCTGGAAACACCATATATTTT. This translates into CASSSGTAISGNTIYF. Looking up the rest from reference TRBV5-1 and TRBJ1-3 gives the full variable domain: KAGVTQTPRYLIKTRGQQVTLSCSPISGHRSVSWYQQTPGQGLQFLFEYFSETQRNKGNFPGRFSGRQFSNSRSEMNVSTLELGDSALYLCASSSGTAISGNTIYFGEGSWLTVV.

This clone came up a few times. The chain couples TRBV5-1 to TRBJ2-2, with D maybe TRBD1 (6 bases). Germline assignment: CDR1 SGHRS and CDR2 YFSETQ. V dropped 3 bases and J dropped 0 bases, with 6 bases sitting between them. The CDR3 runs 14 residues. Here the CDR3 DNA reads TGCGCCAGCAGCTCAGGGGCGAACACCGGGGAGCTGTTTTTT. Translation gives CASSSGANTGELFF.

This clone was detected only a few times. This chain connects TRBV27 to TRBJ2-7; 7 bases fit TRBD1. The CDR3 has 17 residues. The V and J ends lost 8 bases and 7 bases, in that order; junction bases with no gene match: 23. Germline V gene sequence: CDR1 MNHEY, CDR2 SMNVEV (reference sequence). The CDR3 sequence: CASGNEVRGLRSGEQYF. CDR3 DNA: TGTGCCAGCGGTAACGAGGTAAGGGGGCTTAGATCGGGTGAGCAGTACTTC.